This passage covers 30 T cell receptor beta chains from one sample sequenced in a study of early T cells in non-severe SARS-CoV-2 infection. TCRdb redid the calling of the 5' RACE reads with MiXCR, one entry per CDR3 protein. The data contain roughly 60,000 distinct CDR3 sequences, about an eighth of them singletons. Sequencing input: whole blood. The receptors derive from an adult who was a healthcare worker with PCR-confirmed SARS-CoV-2 infection or an uninfected control (not recorded which).

This clonotype has just a few counts. This chain connects TRBV29-1 to TRBJ1-1; TRBD1 might be the D (5 bases). The V end lost 7 bases, the J end lost 5 bases, and 11 bases lay between the germline ends. Germline V lookup: CDR1 SQVTM, CDR2 ANQGSEA. The CDR3 length is 11 residues. The CDR3 spells CSGQGGTEAFF. The DNA of the CDR3 is TGCAGCGGTCAGGGTGGAACTGAAGCTTTCTTT.

This clonotype came up a few times. This chain's CDR3 is CASSLGQGVRNEQFF. The CDR3 bases are TGTGCCAGCAGTCTAGGACAGGGGGTGAGGAATGAGCAGTTCTTC. The chain has TRBV6-5 and TRBJ2-1; 10 nucleotides match TRBD1. CDR3 length equals 15 residues. The V and J ends lost 5 bases and 7 bases, in that order; junction bases with no gene match: 8. Germline CDR1 and CDR2: MNHEY and SVGAGI.

The chain carries TRBV20-1 and TRBJ2-1; no firm D call. Germline V gene sequence: CDR1 DFQATT, CDR2 SNEGSKA (reference sequence). Trimming removed 0 bases from V and 8 bases from J, with 11 bases in between. The CDR3 is made up of 13 amino acids. The chain's CDR3 is CSARDYKRDEQFF. The CDR3 region has the DNA TGCAGTGCTAGAGACTACAAAAGGGATGAGCAGTTCTTC.

This clonotype has just a few counts. The chain is built from TRBV20-1 and TRBJ2-1, with TRBD2 matching 8 bases. V gave up 1 base and J gave up 3 bases; unmatched junction bases: 5. The CDR3 runs 15 residues. The V gene's germline CDR1 is DFQATT and CDR2 SNEGSKA (reference sequence). CDR3 nucleotides: TGCAGTGCTAGAGGCAATAGCGGGGACTACAATGAGCAGTTCTTC. This gives the protein CSARGNSGDYNEQFF.

The count of this clonotype is one. The chain has TRBV13 and TRBJ2-1; tentatively, D is TRBD1 (5 bases). The V gene lost 4 bases and the J gene lost 5 bases, with 12 bases spanning the gap. CDR3 length: 14 residues. The germline gives CDR1 PRHDT, CDR2 FYEKMQ (reference sequence). DNA of the CDR3: TGTGCCAGCAGCTCCAACAGGAGACACAATGAGCAGTTCTTC. Protein sequence: CASSSNRRHNEQFF.

The chain has TRBV12-3 or TRBV12-4 and TRBJ2-1, with 8 bases lining up with TRBD2. Trimming cost V 2 bases and J 4 bases; bases outside gene matches: 16. The CDR3 covers 19 residues. This CDR3 is CASSLMEGTSISKYNEQFF. In nucleotides, the CDR3 is TGTGCCAGCAGTTTAATGGAGGGGACTAGTATTTCGAAATACAATGAGCAGTTCTTC.

This clonotype was recorded at least ten times. The rearrangement uses TRBV19 and TRBJ2-3, with D unresolved. From germline, CDR1 is LNHDA and CDR2 SQIVND (reference sequence). The V end was cut by 3 bases, the J end by 1 base, with 11 bases between. CDR3 length: 15 amino acids. This CDR3 reads CASSIRPERTDTQYF. As DNA, the CDR3 is TGTGCCAGTAGTATTCGTCCGGAACGCACAGATACGCAGTATTTT. The variable domain in full, with the rest retrieved from reference TRBV19 and TRBJ2-3, is DGGITQSPKYLFRKEGQNVTLSCEQNLNHDAMYWYRQDPGQGLRLIYYSQIVNDFQKGDIAEGYSVSREKKESFPLTVTSAQKNPTAFYLCASSIRPERTDTQYFGPGTRLTVL.

The chain combines TRBV29-1 with TRBJ1-2; D is ambiguous. Trimming left V 5 bases short and J 2 bases short, with 6 bases between. Germline CDR1 reads SQVTM; CDR2 reads ANQGSEA. There are 11 residues in the CDR3. The CDR3 coding sequence is TGCAGCGTTTGGTCAAACTATGGCTACACCTTC. Translated: CSVWSNYGYTF.

The chain uses TRBV6-6 and TRBJ1-1; 7 bases agree with TRBD1. The J segment lost 1 base and the V segment lost 8 bases, leaving 10 bases of the junction unmatched. CDR3 length equals 15 residues. The germline V gene has CDR1 MNHNY and CDR2 SVGAGI (reference sequence). The CDR3: CASEMAGGTNTEAFF. The CDR3 DNA sequence: TGTGCCAGCGAGATGGCAGGGGGGACGAACACTGAAGCTTTCTTT.

This clonotype was seen only a few times. The chain carries TRBV5-1 and TRBJ2-5; D gene unclear. The CDR3 has 12 amino acids. The V end was cut by 0 bases, the J end by 4 bases, with 4 bases between. Germline V lookup: CDR1 SGHRS, CDR2 YFSETQ. In nucleotides, the CDR3 is TGCGCCAGCAGCTTGGATTCAGAGACCCAGTACTTC. It translates to CASSLDSETQYF.

This sequence joins TRBV10-3 and TRBJ1-1; D call uncertain. The V gene's germline CDR1 is ENHRY and CDR2 SYGVKD. Trimming pared 6 bases from V and 4 bases from J, leaving 9 bases between. This CDR3 has 12 amino acids. As DNA, the CDR3 is TGTGCCATCAGGGACCCGACCACTGAAGCTTTCTTT. Translated: CAIRDPTTEAFF.

The chain is built from TRBV20-1 and TRBJ2-7; D gene unclear. With 3 bases removed from V and 4 bases from J, the gap between germline ends came to 10 bases. Germline CDR1 reads DFQATT; CDR2 reads SNEGSKA (reference sequence). The CDR3 covers 12 residues. The DNA for the CDR3 is TGCAGTGCTAGCCGCGACGGGTACGAGCAGTACTTC. Residues: CSASRDGYEQYF.

This clonotype came up many times. The rearrangement links TRBV12-3 or TRBV12-4 to TRBJ2-3; the D is unclear. CDR3 length equals 16 residues. V dropped 5 bases and J dropped 1 base, with 16 bases sitting between them. CDR3: CASSLLDLGGTDTQYF. The CDR3 bases are TGTGCCAGCAGTCTCCTCGACCTCGGCGGCACAGATACGCAGTATTTT.

The chain combines TRBV14 with TRBJ1-1, with a possible D match to TRBD1 (5 bases). Deletions cut 1 base from V and 0 bases from J, with 9 bases between. The germline V gene encodes CDR1 SGHDN and CDR2 FVKESK. The CDR3 loop spans 15 amino acids. In DNA, the CDR3 is TGTGCCAGCAGCCAAGCAGGGCATATGAACACTGAAGCTTTCTTT. Its translation: CASSQAGHMNTEAFF.

This clonotype was counted between two and nine times. The chain employs TRBV11-2 and TRBJ1-2; D is perhaps TRBD1 (6 bases). Germline V gene sequence: CDR1 SGHAT, CDR2 FQNNGV. V was shortened by 2 bases and J by 3 bases, with 13 bases between the two germline ends. This CDR3 has 15 residues. The CDR3 DNA reads as TGTGCCAGCAGCTTAAGCCCAGAGGGGGACTATGGCTACACCTTC. Protein: CASSLSPEGDYGYTF.

This clonotype was counted between two and nine times. The V call is TRBV29-1, the J call TRBJ2-5, with 8 positions matching TRBD1. CDR1 is SQVTM, CDR2 ANQGSEA, per germline. V was clipped by 4 bases and J by 0 bases; unmatched bases: 4. The CDR3 sequence is 14 residues long. CDR3: CSVAAGGYQETQYF. In nucleotides, the CDR3 is TGCAGCGTTGCGGCAGGGGGCTACCAAGAGACCCAGTACTTC.

This clonotype was picked up a small number of times. This chain connects TRBV9 to TRBJ2-7, with D possibly being TRBD1 or TRBD2 (5 bases each). Germline CDR1 reads SGDLS; CDR2 reads YYNGEE. V shed 4 bases and J shed 4 bases, with 15 bases lying between them. This CDR3 spans 14 amino acids. CDR3 in amino acids: CASSPGTNRYEQYF. In nucleotides, the CDR3 is TGTGCCAGCAGCCCCGGGACCAATCGTTACGAGCAGTACTTC.

This chain links TRBV29-1 with TRBJ1-1; perhaps TRBD1 as D (6 bases). The length of the CDR3 is 10 residues. Germline-derived CDR1 and CDR2 are SQVTM and ANQGSEA. V gave up 7 bases and J gave up 8 bases, with 11 bases separating them. For the CDR3, the DNA is TGCAGCGCAAAGGACAGCGAAGCTTTCTTT. Protein sequence: CSAKDSEAFF.

This clonotype was seen a few times. V is TRBV27 and J is TRBJ1-5; D not resolved. This CDR3 is 12 amino acids long. Germline CDR1 reads MNHEY; CDR2 reads SMNVEV (reference sequence). The V end lost 2 bases, the J end lost 3 bases, and 2 bases lay between the germline ends. CDR3 DNA: TGTGCCAGCAGTTTACCCAATCAGCCCCAGCATTTT. The encoded protein is CASSLPNQPQHF.

The chain links TRBV19 to TRBJ1-5, with D unresolved. The CDR3 spans 15 residues. The V gene lost 3 bases and the J gene lost 1 base, with 10 bases spanning the gap. Germline V gene data show CDR1 as LNHDA and CDR2 as SQIVND (reference sequence). CDR3: CASSMEGRSNQPQHF. Written as DNA, the CDR3 is TGTGCCAGTAGTATGGAAGGGCGGAGCAATCAGCCCCAGCATTTT.

The rearrangement links TRBV2 to TRBJ2-7; the match to TRBD1 covers 9 bases. With 7 bases clipped from V and 4 bases from J, the junction kept 8 bases outside the gene matches. The length of the CDR3 is 14 residues. CDR1 SNHLY and CDR2 FYNNEI come from the germline V gene. As DNA, the CDR3 is TGTGCCAGCATTACAGGGGGCAACGTTTACGAGCAGTACTTC. Residues: CASITGGNVYEQYF.

This clonotype has at least ten counts. The V call is TRBV29-1, the J call TRBJ2-7; 8 nucleotides match TRBD1. In germline, CDR1 is SQVTM, CDR2 ANQGSEA. Trimming cost V 3 bases and J 6 bases; bases outside gene matches: 4. This CDR3 contains 12 residues. CDR3 region: CSVDVQGVEQYF. DNA for the CDR3: TGCAGCGTTGACGTACAGGGGGTCGAGCAGTACTTC.

The sample holds a few counts of this clonotype. The chain couples TRBV12-3 or TRBV12-4 to TRBJ1-2; 7 nucleotides agree with TRBD1. The CDR3 runs 13 residues. Germline trimming cut 6 bases from V and 6 bases from J; bases unmatched to any gene: 7. CDR3 coding DNA: TGTGCCAGCAGCCCTGGGACAGTCCATGGCTACACCTTC. Translated, it gives CASSPGTVHGYTF.

This clonotype was counted a few times. The chain has TRBV9 and TRBJ2-2; D remains unclear. The length of the CDR3 is 15 residues. The germline gives CDR1 SGDLS, CDR2 YYNGEE. V lost 0 bases and J lost 4, with 10 bases in between. The CDR3 is CASSVEERSTGELFF. CDR3 nucleotides: TGTGCCAGCAGCGTAGAGGAGCGTAGCACCGGGGAGCTGTTTTTT.

This clonotype was recorded many times. The rearrangement joins TRBV7-9 to TRBJ2-2; D might be TRBD1 or TRBD2, each matching 6 bases. Germline values: CDR1 SEHNR, CDR2 FQNEAQ (reference sequence). V gave up 4 bases and J gave up 6 bases, with 21 bases separating them. The CDR3 is made up of 17 amino acids. The CDR3 DNA reads TGTGCCAGCAGCTCCGGAGGGGGACCTCGGGCGCCCGGGGAGCTGTTTTTT. It translates to CASSSGGGPRAPGELFF.

This clonotype was observed many times. V and J are TRBV12-3 or TRBV12-4 and TRBJ2-7; D may be TRBD1 (6 bases). CDR3 size: 14 residues. V was trimmed by 6 bases and J by 3 bases, leaving 15 bases between them. CDR3 sequence: CASSYRATYYEQYF. The CDR3 nucleotides are TGTGCCAGCAGCTACAGGGCGACCTACTACGAGCAGTACTTC.

The rearrangement links TRBV10-3 to TRBJ1-6; no firm D call. Trimming left V 3 bases short and J 8 bases short, with 14 bases between. The CDR3 has 15 amino acids. CDR1 and CDR2 from the germline V gene are ENHRY and SYGVKD. The CDR3 DNA reads TGTGCCATCAGTGAATCAGGATGGGGTTATTCACCCCTCCACTTT. Translated, it gives CAISESGWGYSPLHF.

This clonotype was counted only a few times. The chain carries TRBV5-8 and TRBJ1-1, with TRBD1 matching over 7 bases. Trimming took 3 bases from V and 10 from J; bases not matched to a gene: 9. Germline CDR1 is SGHTS and CDR2 is YDEGEE. CDR3 length: 13 residues. The CDR3 nucleotides read TGTGCCAGCAGCTACGGACAGGACCTTGGAGCTTTCTTT. Translating it yields CASSYGQDLGAFF.

The chain recombines TRBV7-9 with TRBJ2-5; 9 nucleotides align to TRBD2. The CDR3 runs 15 residues. The trim removed 3 bases at V and 5 bases at J, leaving 7 bases unmatched. Germline V gene sequence: CDR1 SEHNR, CDR2 FQNEAQ (reference sequence). The CDR3 here is CASSFAGGGRETQYF. CDR3 nucleotides: TGTGCCAGCAGCTTTGCGGGAGGGGGCAGGGAGACCCAGTACTTC.

V is TRBV10-3 and J is TRBJ1-2; TRBD1 aligns across 7 bases. The CDR3 totals 14 residues. From germline, CDR1 is ENHRY and CDR2 SYGVKD. The V and J ends lost 6 bases and 4 bases, in that order; junction bases with no gene match: 8. CDR3 amino acids: CAISPGTAVYGYTF. The CDR3 DNA sequence: TGTGCCATCAGCCCCGGGACAGCAGTCTATGGCTACACCTTC.